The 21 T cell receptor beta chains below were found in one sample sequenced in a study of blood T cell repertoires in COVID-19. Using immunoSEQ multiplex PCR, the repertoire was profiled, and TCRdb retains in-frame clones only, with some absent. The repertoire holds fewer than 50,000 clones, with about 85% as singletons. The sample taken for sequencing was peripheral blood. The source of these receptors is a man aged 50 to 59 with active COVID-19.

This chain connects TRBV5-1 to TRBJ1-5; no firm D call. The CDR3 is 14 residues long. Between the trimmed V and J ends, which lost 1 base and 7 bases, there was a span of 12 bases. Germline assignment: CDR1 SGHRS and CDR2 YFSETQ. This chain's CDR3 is CASSLTVAGQPQHF. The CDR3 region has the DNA TGCGCCAGCAGCTTGACGGTGGCCGGGCAGCCCCAGCATTTT. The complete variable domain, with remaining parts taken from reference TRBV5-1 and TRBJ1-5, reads KAGVTQTPRYLIKTRGQQVTLSCSPISGHRSVSWYQQTPGQGLQFLFEYFSETQRNKGNFPGRFSGRQFSNSRSEMNVSTLELGDSALYLCASSLTVAGQPQHFGDGTRLSIL.

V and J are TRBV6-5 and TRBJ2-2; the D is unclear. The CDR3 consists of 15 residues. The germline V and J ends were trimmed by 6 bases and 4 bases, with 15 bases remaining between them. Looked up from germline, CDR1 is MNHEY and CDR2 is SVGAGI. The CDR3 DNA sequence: TGTGCCAGCAGAACCGGGTCCCTAGTCACCGGGGAGCTGTTTTTT. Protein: CASRTGSLVTGELFF.

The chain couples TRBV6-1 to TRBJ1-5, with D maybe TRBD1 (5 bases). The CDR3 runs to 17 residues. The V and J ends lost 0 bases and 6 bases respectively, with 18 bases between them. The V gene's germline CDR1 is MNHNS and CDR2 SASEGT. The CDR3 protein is CASSEALQGGAGQPQHF. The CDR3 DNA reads TGTGCCAGCAGTGAAGCGCTTCAGGGAGGGGCCGGTCAGCCCCAGCATTTT.

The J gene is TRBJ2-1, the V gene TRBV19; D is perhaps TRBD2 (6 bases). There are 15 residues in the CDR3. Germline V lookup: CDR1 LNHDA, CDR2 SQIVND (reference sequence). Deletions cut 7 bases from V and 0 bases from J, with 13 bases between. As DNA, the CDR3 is TGTGCCAGTAATATGGGACTGAGCTCCTACAATGAGCAGTTCTTC. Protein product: CASNMGLSSYNEQFF.

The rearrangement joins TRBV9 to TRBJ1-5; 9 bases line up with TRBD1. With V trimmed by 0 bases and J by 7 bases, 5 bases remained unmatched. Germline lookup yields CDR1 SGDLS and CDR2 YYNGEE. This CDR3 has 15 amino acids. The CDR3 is CASSVDGDREQPQHF. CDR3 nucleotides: TGTGCCAGCAGCGTAGATGGGGACAGGGAGCAGCCCCAGCATTTT.

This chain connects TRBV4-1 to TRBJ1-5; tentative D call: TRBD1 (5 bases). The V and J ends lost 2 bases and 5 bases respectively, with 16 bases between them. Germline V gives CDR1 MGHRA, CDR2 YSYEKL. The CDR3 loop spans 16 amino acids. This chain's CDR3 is CASSQSISGGHQPQHF. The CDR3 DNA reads TGCGCCAGCAGCCAATCAATCTCCGGGGGTCATCAGCCCCAGCATTTT.

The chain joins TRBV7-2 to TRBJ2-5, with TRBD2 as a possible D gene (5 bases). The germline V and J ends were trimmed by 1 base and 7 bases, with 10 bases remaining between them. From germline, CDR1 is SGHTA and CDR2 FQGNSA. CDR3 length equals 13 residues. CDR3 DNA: TGTGCCAGCAGCTTAGAGGGAGTCGCGACCCAGTACTTC. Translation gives CASSLEGVATQYF.

As DNA, the CDR3 is TGTGCCAGCAGTGGGTCCGGACAGGGCTCGCTCGATGGCTACACCTTC. This codes for CASSGSGQGSLDGYTF. The chain is built from TRBV2 and TRBJ1-2; TRBD1 aligns across 8 bases. Germline V gives CDR1 SNHLY, CDR2 FYNNEI. The CDR3 loop spans 16 amino acids. The trim removed 4 bases at V and 6 bases at J, leaving 13 bases unmatched.

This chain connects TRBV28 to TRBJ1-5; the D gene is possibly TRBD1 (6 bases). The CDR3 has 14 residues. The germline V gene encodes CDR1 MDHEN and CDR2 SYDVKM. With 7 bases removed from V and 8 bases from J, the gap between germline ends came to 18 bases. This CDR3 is CASIPGVREEPQHF. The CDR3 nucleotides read TGTGCCAGCATCCCAGGGGTCCGGGAGGAGCCCCAGCATTTT.

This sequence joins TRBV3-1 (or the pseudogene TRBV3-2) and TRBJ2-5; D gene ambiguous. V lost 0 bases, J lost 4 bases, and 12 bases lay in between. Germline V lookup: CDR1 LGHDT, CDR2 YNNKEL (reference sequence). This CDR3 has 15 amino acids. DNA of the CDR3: TGTGCCAGCAGCCAAGATTGGGCCAGAGTAGAGACCCAGTACTTC. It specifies CASSQDWARVETQYF.

CDR3 coding DNA: TGTGCCAGCAGTCCCAAGAGCCCTGTCACCGGGGAGCTGTTTTTT. This translates into CASSPKSPVTGELFF. The chain combines TRBV28 with TRBJ2-2, with D unclear. CDR3 size: 15 residues. Trimming pared 5 bases from V and 4 bases from J, leaving 14 bases between. Per the germline V gene, CDR1 is MDHEN and CDR2 is SYDVKM.

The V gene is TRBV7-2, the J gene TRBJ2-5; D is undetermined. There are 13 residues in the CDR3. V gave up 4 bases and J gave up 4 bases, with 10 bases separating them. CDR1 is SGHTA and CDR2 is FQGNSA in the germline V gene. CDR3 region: CASSSLPRETQYF. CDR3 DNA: TGTGCCAGCAGCTCCCTCCCGCGAGAGACCCAGTACTTC. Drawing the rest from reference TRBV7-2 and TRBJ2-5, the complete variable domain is GAGVSQSPSNKVTEKGKDVELRCDPISGHTALYWYRQSLGQGLEFLIYFQGNSAPDKSGLPSDRFSAERTGGSVSTLTIQRTQQEDSAVYLCASSSLPRETQYFGPGTRLLVL.

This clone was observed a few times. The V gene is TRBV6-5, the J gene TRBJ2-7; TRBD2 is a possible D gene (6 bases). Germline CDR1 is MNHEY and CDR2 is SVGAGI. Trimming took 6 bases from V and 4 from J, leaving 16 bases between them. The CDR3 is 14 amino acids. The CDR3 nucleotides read TGTGCCAGCAGCCTCCGTAGGGAGGAGTACGAGCAGTACTTC. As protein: CASSLRREEYEQYF.

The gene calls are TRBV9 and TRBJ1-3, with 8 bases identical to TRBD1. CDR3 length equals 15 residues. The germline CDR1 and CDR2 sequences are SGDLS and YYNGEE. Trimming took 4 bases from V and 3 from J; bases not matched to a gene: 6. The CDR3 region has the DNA TGTGCCAGCAGCATCACAGGGGGTGATGGAAACACCATATATTTT. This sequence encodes CASSITGGDGNTIYF. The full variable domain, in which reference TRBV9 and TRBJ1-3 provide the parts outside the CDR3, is DSGVTQTPKHLITATGQRVTLRCSPRSGDLSVYWYQQSLDQGLQFLIQYYNGEERAKGNILERFSAQQFPDLHSELNLSSLELGDSALYFCASSITGGDGNTIYFGEGSWLTVV.

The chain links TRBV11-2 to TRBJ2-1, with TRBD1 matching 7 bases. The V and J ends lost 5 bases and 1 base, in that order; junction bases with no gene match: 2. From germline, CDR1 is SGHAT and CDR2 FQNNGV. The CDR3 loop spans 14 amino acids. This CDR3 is CASSPGQSYNEQFF. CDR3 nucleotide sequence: TGTGCCAGCAGCCCGGGACAGTCCTACAATGAGCAGTTCTTC.

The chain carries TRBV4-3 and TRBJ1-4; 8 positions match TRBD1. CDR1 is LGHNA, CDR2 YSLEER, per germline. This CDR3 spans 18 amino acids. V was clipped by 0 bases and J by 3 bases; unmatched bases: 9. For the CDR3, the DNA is TGCGCCAGCAGCCAAGATCCCCCCCCGACAGGGGCTAATGAAAAACTGTTTTTT. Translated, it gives CASSQDPPPTGANEKLFF.

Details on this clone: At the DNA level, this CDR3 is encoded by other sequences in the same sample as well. CDR3: CASSITGTGVEQFF. CDR3 coding DNA: TGTGCCAGCAGTATAACCGGGACAGGGGTTGAACAGTTCTTC. The genes are TRBV6-5 and TRBJ2-1; 10 bases are shared with TRBD1. V lost 5 bases, J lost 13 bases, and 11 bases stayed unmatched. The CDR3 has 14 residues. Germline CDR1 is MNHEY and CDR2 is SVGAGI.

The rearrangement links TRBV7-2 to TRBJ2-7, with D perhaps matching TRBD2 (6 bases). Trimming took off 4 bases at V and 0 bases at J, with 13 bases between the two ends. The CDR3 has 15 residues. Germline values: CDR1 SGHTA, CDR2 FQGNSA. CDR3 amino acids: CASSSSRDSSYEQYF. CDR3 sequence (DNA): TGTGCCAGCAGCTCATCCCGGGACTCCTCCTACGAGCAGTACTTC.

This chain's CDR3 is CASSARTAGYGYTF. In nucleotides, the CDR3 is TGTGCCAGTAGTGCCCGGACAGCTGGCTATGGCTACACCTTC. V gene TRBV19 combines with J gene TRBJ1-2, with a tentative D call TRBD1 (6 bases). V was trimmed by 5 bases and J by 4 bases, leaving 14 bases between them. This CDR3 contains 14 residues. Germline V gene data show CDR1 as LNHDA and CDR2 as SQIVND (reference sequence).

CDR3: CASSLQGANTEAFF. For the CDR3, the DNA is TGTGCCAGCAGCTTACAGGGGGCAAACACTGAAGCTTTCTTT. The chain uses TRBV5-4 and TRBJ1-1; 9 bases fit TRBD1. Trimming took 2 bases from V and 2 from J; bases not matched to a gene: 1. CDR1 is SGHNT, CDR2 YYREEE, per germline (reference sequence). The CDR3 contains 14 residues.

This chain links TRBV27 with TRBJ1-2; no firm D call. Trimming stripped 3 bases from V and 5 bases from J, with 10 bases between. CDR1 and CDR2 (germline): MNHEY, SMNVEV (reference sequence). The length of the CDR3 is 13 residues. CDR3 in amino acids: CASSFVRGYGYTF. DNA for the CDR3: TGTGCCAGCAGTTTCGTCCGGGGTTATGGCTACACCTTC.